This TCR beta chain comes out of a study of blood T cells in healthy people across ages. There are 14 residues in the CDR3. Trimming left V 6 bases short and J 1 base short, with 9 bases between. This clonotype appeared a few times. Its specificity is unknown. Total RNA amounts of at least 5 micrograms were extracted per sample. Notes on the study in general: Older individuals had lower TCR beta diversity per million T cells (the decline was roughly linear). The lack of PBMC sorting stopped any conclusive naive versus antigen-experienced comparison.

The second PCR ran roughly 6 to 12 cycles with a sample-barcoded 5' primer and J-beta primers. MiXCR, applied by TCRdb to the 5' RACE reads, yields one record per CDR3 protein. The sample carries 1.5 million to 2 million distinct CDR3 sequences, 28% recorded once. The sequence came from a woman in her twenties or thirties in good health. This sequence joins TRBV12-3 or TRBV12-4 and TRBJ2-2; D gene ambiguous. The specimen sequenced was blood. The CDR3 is CASRPGQNTGELFF. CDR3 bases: TGTGCCAGCAGGCCCGGGCAGAACACCGGGGAGCTGTTTTTT.